This T cell receptor (beta chain) was sequenced in a study of blood T cell repertoires in COVID-19. In the study overall: The cDNA or gDNA used as material had been derived from T cells, B-cell-depleted T cells, or PBMCs.

J gave up 3 bases and V 5 bases, and 11 bases lay outside the gene matches. Germline V gene data show CDR1 as MDHEN and CDR2 as SYDVKM. The CDR3 loop spans 17 amino acids. Using immunoSEQ multiplex PCR, the repertoire was profiled, and TCRdb retains in-frame clones only, with some absent. This table holds 300,000 to 450,000 clones, about 85% found once. V is TRBV28 and J is TRBJ2-7, with TRBD2 matching over 12 bases. The source is a woman aged 18-29 years with acute or convalescent COVID-19. The sample consisted of peripheral blood. Written as DNA, the CDR3 is TGTGCCAGCAGTCCAAACCCTCAACTAGCGGGAGGCTACGAGCAGTACTTC. It codes for CASSPNPQLAGGYEQYF.